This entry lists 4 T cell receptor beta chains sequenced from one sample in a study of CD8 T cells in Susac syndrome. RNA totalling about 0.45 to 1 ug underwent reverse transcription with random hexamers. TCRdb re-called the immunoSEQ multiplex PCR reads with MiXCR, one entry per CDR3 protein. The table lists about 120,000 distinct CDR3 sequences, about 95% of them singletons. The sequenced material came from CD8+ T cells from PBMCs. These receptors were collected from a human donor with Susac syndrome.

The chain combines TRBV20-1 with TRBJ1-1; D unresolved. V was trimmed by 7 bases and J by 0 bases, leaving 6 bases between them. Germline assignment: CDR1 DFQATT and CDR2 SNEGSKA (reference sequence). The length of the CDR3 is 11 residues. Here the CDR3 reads CSGSVNTEAFF. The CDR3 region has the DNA TGCAGTGGCTCGGTGAACACTGAAGCTTTCTTT.

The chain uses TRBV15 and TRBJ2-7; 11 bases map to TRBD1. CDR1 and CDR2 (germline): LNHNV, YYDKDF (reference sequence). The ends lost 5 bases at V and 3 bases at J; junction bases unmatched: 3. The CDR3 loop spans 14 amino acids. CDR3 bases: TGTGCCACCAGCCCCGGGACAGGGGGCTACGAGCAGTACTTC. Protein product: CATSPGTGGYEQYF.

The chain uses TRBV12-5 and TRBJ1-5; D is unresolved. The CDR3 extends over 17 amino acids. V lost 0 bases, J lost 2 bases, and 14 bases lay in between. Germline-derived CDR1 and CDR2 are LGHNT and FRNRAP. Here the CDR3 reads CASGLVPTLRGNQPQHF. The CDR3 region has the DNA TGTGCTAGTGGTTTGGTCCCGACCCTAAGGGGCAATCAGCCCCAGCATTTT.

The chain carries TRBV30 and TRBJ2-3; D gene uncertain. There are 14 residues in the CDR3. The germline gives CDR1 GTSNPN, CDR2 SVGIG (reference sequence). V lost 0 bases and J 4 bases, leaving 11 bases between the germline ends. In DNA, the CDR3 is TGTGCCTGGAGTGTAGTGGGGTCGGCAGATACGCAGTATTTT. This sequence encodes CAWSVVGSADTQYF. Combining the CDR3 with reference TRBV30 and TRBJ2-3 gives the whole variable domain SQTIHQWPATLVQPVGSPLSLECTVEGTSNPNLYWYRQAAGRGLQLLFYSVGIGQISSEVPQNLSASRPQDRQFILSSKKLLLSDSGFYLCAWSVVGSADTQYFGPGTRLTVL.